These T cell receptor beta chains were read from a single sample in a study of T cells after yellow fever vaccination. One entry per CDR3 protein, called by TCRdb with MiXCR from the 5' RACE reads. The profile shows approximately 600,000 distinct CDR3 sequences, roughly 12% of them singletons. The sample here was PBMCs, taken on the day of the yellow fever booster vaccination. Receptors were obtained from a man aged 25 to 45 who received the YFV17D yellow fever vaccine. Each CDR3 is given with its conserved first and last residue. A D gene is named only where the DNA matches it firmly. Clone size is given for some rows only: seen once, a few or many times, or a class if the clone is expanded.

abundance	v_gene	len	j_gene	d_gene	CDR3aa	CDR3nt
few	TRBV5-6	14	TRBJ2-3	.	CASSRQMTTDTQYF	TGTGCCAGCAGCAGACAGATGACCACAGATACGCAGTATTTT
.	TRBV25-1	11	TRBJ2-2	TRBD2	CASWGGGELFF	TGTGCCAGCTGGGGGGGCGGGGAGCTGTTTTTT
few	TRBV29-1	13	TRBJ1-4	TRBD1	CSAATGPSEKLFF	TGCAGCGCCGCGACAGGGCCAAGTGAAAAACTGTTTTTT
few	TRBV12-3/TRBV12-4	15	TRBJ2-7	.	CASRPSAGSSYEQYF	TGTGCCAGCAGGCCCTCGGCAGGGAGCTCCTACGAGCAGTACTTC
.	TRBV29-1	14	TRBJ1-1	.	CSVEDKGMNTEAFF	TGCAGCGTTGAAGATAAGGGGATGAACACTGAAGCTTTCTTT
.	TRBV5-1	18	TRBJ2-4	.	CASSLSFRGAIAKNIQYF	TGCGCCAGCAGCCTCAGCTTTCGGGGGGCGATCGCCAAAAACATTCAGTACTTC
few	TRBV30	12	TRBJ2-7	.	CAWSQAGYEQYF	TGTGCCTGGAGCCAGGCAGGGTACGAGCAGTACTTC
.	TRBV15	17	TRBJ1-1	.	CATSRDVRGGIGSEAFF	TGTGCCACCAGCAGAGATGTCCGAGGGGGGATCGGTAGTGAAGCTTTCTTT
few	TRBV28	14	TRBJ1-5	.	CASSSLGGEQPQHF	TGTGCCAGCAGTTCCCTGGGGGGTGAGCAGCCCCAGCATTTT
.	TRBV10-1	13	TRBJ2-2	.	CASKDQNTGELFF	TGCGCCAGCAAGGACCAAAACACCGGGGAGCTGTTTTTT
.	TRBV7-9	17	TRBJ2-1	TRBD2	CASSPSRILAGEHEQFF	TGTGCCAGCAGCCCCTCCAGGATACTAGCGGGAGAGCATGAGCAGTTCTTC
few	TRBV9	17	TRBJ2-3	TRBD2	CASSPGLAGGLTDTQYF	TGTGCCAGCAGCCCTGGACTAGCGGGAGGGCTGACAGATACGCAGTATTTT
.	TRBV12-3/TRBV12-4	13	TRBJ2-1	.	CASSRDAYNEQFF	TGTGCCAGCAGTCGGGACGCATACAATGAGCAGTTCTTC
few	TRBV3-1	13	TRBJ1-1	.	CASSQDPIPGAFF	TGTGCCAGCAGCCAAGACCCGATTCCGGGGGCTTTCTTT
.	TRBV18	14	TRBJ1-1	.	CASSPLQGNTEAFF	TGTGCCAGCTCACCATTACAGGGGAACACTGAAGCTTTCTTT
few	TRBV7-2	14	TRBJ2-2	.	CASSLVGFGLELFF	TGTGCCAGCAGCTTAGTAGGATTCGGTCTGGAGCTGTTTTTT
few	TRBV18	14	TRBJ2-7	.	CASSPLTGENEQYF	TGTGCCAGCTCACCCCTGACAGGCGAAAACGAGCAGTACTTC
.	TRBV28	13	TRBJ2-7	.	CASSFGAGTEQYF	TGTGCCAGCAGTTTCGGGGCAGGGACCGAGCAGTACTTC
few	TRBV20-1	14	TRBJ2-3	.	CSALTGPRTDTQYF	TGCAGTGCTCTCACGGGGCCCCGCACAGATACGCAGTATTTT
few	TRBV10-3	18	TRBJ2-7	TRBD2	CAISEPAGLAESSYEQYF	TGTGCCATCAGTGAGCCAGCGGGACTAGCGGAAAGCTCCTACGAGCAGTACTTC
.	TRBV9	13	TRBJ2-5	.	CASSVGVEETQYF	TGTGCCAGCAGCGTAGGGGTAGAAGAGACCCAGTACTTC
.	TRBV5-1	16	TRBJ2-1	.	CASSLALGGSYNEQFF	TGCGCCAGCAGCTTGGCGCTGGGAGGCTCCTACAATGAGCAGTTCTTC
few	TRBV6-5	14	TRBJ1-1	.	CASSLQGPNTEAFF	TGTGCCAGCAGTTTACAGGGACCGAACACTGAAGCTTTCTTT
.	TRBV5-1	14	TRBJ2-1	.	CASSLETGYNEQFF	TGCGCCAGCAGCTTGGAGACAGGTTACAATGAGCAGTTCTTC
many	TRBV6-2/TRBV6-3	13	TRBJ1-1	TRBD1	CASRTGSDTEAFF	TGTGCCAGCAGGACAGGGTCGGACACTGAAGCTTTCTTT
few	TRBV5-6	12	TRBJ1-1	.	CASSFTNTEAFF	TGTGCCAGCAGCTTTACGAACACTGAAGCTTTCTTT
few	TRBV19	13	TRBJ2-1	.	CASSSNSLNEQFF	TGTGCCAGTAGCTCCAACTCCCTGAATGAGCAGTTCTTC
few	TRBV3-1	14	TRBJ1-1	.	CASSRVGGNTEAFF	TGTGCCAGCAGCCGGGTCGGGGGGAACACTGAAGCTTTCTTT
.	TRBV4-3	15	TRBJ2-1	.	CASSLQRSSYNEQFF	TGCGCCAGCAGCCTTCAGCGGAGCTCCTACAATGAGCAGTTCTTC
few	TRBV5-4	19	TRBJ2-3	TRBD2	CASSLVVVLGLAVTDTQYF	TGTGCCAGCAGCTTGGTAGTTGTTCTCGGACTAGCGGTCACAGATACGCAGTATTTT
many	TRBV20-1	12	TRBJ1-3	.	CSARVGGNTIYF	TGCAGTGCTAGAGTGGGTGGAAACACCATATATTTT
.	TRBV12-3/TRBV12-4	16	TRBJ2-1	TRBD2	CASSRASGRADNEQFF	TGTGCCAGCAGTAGGGCCAGCGGGAGGGCCGATAATGAGCAGTTCTTC
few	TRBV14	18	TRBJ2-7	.	CASSHPQGTAASSYEQYF	TGTGCCAGCAGCCATCCCCAAGGGACGGCGGCATCTTCCTACGAGCAGTACTTC
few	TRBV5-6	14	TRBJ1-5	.	CASSSGQTNQPQHF	TGTGCCAGCAGCTCGGGACAAACGAATCAGCCCCAGCATTTT
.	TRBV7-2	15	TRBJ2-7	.	CASSFGWGPPGEQYF	TGTGCCAGCAGCTTCGGCTGGGGCCCCCCGGGCGAGCAGTACTTC
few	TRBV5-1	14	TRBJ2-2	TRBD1	CASSLGQGPGELFF	TGCGCCAGCAGCTTGGGACAGGGTCCCGGGGAGCTGTTTTTT
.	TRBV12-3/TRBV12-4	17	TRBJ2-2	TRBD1	CASSSALLRGRAGELFF	TGTGCCAGCAGTTCGGCGCTACTCAGGGGGCGGGCCGGGGAGCTGTTTTTT
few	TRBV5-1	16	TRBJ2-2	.	CASSQLGRTNTGELFF	TGCGCCAGCAGCCAACTGGGACGGACGAACACCGGGGAGCTGTTTTTT
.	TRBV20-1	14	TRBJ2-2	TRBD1	CSAGTGKGTWELFF	TGCAGTGCTGGGACAGGGAAGGGCACATGGGAGCTGTTTTTT
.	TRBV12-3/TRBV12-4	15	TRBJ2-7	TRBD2	CASSALSGRPYEQYF	TGTGCCAGCAGTGCCCTTAGCGGGAGGCCCTACGAGCAGTACTTC
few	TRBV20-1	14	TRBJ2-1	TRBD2	CSVNSGRTNNEQFF	TGCAGTGTGAATAGCGGGAGGACTAACAATGAGCAGTTCTTC
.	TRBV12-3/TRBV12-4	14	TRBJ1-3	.	CASSLALPGNTIYF	TGTGCCAGCAGTTTAGCACTACCTGGAAACACCATATATTTT
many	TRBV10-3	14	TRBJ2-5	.	CAISESTTPETQYF	TGTGCCATCAGTGAGTCGACCACCCCAGAGACCCAGTACTTC
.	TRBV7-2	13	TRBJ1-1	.	CASSLARKAEAFF	TGTGCCAGCAGCTTAGCGCGAAAAGCTGAAGCTTTCTTT
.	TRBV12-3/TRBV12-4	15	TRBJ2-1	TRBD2	CASNQRTSGRGEQFF	TGTGCCAGCAACCAGAGGACTAGCGGGAGGGGTGAGCAGTTCTTC
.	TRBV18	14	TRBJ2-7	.	CASSGGTGRREQYF	TGTGCCAGCTCGGGAGGGACAGGCCGACGCGAGCAGTACTTC